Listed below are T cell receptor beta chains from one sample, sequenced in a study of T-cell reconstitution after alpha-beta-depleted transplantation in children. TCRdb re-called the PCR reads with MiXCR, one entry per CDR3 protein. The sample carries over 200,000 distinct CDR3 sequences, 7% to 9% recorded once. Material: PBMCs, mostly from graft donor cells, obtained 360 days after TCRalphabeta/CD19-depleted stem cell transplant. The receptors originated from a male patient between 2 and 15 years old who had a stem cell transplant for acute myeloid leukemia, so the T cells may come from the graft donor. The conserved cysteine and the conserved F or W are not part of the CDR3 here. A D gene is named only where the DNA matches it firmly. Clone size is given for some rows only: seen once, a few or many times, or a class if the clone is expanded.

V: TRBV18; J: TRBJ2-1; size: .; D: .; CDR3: ASSPQKGSYNEQF
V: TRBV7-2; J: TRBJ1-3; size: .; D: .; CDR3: PSSHQTSGNTIY
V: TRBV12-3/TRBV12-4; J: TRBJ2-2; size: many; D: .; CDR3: ASTWVGSGTGELF
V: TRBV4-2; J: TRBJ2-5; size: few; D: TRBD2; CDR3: ASSQENSGSVKTQY
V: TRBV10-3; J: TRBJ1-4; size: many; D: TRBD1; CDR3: AIWTGSTNEKLF
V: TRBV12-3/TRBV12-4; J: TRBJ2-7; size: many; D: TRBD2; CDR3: ASSHGGLADRSSYEQY
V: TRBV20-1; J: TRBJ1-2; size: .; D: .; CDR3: SASGPPRVTNYGYT
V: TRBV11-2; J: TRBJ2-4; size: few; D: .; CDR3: ASSQPQGPLAKNIQY
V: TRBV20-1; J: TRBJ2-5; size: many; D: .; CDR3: SARGSPETQY
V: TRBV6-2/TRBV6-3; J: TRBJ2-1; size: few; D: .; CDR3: ASSLDFDPPGQF
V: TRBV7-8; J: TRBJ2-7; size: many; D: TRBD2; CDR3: ASSSSGGGEQY
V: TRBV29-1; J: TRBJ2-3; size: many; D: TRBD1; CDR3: SVETGADTQY
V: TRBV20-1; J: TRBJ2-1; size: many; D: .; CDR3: SAWVRGNEQF
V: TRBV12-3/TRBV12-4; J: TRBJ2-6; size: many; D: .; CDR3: ASASPGANVLT
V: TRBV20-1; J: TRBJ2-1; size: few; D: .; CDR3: SSLGKPYNEQF
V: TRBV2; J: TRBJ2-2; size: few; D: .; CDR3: ASRRGGTGELF
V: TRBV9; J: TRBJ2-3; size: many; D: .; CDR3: ASSVRGSPQDTQY
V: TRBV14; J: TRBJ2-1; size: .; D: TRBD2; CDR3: ASSQDFELADNEQF
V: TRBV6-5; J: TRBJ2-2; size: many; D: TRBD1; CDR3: ASSYSGTGVFAGELF
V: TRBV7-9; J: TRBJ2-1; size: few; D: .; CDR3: ASSLVGTDYNEQF
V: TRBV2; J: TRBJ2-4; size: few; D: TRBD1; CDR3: ASSGTGWDIQY
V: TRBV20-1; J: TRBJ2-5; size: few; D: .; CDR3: SARVPLGARETQY
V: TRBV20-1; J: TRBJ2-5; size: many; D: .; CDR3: SALTRAGETQY
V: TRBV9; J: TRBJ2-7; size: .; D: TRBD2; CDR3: ASSVSVAGGPYEQY
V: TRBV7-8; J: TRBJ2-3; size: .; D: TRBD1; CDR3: ASSPLDRGPTDTQY
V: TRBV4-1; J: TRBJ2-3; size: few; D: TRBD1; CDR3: ASSQERGHVTDTQY
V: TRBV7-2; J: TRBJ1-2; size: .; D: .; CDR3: ASSLFLGRSPDGYT
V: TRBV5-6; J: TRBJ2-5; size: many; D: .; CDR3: ASSLDQYQETQY
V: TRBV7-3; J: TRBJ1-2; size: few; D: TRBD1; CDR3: ASSLTYRQGGYGYT
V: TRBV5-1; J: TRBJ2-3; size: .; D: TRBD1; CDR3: ASSRGTGWKGDTQY
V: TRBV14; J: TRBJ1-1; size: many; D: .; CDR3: ASSPRSDTEAF
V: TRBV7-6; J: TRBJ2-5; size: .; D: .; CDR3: ASSSLTGVETQY
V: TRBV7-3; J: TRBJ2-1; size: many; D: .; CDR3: ASSLQASYNEQF
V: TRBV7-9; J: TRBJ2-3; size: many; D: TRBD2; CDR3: ASSLGKREGTDTQY
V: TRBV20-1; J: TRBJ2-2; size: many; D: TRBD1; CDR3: SARPADRASGELF